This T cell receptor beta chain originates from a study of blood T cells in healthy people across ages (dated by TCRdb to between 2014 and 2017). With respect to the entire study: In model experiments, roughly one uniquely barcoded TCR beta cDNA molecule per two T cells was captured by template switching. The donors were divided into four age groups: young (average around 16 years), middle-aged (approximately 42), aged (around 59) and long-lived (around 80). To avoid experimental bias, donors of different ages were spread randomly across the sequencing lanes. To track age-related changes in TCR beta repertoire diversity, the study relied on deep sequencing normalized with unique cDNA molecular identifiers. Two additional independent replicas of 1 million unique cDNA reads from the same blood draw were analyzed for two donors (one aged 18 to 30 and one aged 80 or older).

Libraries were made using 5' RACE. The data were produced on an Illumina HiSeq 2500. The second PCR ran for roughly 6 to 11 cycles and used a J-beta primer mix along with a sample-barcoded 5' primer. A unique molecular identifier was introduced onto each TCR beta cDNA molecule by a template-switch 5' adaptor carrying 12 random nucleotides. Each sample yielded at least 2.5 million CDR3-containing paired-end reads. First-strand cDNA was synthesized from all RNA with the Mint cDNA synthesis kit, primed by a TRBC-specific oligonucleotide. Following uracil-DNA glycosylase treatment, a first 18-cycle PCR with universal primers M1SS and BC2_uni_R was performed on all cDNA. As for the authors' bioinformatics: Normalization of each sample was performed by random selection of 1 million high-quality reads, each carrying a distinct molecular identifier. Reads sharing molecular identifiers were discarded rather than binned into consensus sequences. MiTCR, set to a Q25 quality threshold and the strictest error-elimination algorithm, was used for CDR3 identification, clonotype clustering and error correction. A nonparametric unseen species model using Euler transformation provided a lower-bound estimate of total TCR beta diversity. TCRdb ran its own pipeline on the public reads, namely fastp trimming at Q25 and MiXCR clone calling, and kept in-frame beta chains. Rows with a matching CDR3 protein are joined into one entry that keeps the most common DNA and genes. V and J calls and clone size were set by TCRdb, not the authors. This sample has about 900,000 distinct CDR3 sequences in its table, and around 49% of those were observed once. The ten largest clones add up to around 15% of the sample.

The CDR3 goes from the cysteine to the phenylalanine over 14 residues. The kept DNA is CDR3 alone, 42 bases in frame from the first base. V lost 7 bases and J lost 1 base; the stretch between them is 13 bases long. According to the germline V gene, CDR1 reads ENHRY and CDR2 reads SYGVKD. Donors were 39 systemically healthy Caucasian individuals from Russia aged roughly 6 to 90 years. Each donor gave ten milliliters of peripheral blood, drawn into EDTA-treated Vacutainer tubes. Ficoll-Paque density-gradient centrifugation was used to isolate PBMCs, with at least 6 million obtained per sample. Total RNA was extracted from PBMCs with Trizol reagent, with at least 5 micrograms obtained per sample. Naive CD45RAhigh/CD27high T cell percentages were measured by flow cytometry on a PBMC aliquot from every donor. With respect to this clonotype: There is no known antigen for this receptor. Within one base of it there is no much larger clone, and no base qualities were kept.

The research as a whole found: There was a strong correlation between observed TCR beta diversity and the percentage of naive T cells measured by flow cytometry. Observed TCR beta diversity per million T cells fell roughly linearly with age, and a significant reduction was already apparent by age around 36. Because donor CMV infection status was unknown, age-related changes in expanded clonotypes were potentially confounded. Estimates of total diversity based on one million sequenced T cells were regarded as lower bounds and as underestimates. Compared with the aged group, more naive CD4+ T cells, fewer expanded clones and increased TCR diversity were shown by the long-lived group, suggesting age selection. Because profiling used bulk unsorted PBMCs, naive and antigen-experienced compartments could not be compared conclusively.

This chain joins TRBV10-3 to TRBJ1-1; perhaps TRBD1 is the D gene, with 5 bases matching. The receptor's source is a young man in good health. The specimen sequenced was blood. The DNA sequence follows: TGTGCCATCAATGATACAGGCACGAACACTGAAGCTTTCTTT. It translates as CAINDTGTNTEAFF.